This T cell receptor beta chain was observed in a study of cytomegalovirus exposure and HLA in healthy donors. This clone occurred a few times. The PCR made use of 60 Vbeta and 13 Jbeta primers. TCRdb's table, derived via immunoSEQ multiplex PCR, lists solely in-frame clones and lacks some. The sample lists around 100,000 clones, roughly 73% occurring once. V lost 3 bases and J 0 bases, leaving 9 bases between the germline ends. Per germline, CDR1 MNHNY and CDR2 SVGAGI (reference sequence). The CDR3 consists of 15 residues. The V gene is TRBV6-6, the J gene TRBJ1-3; D is ambiguous. Sequencing used PBMCs. The TCR originated in a woman aged 25 to 39 in good health and CMV-seronegative. The DNA for the CDR3 is TGTGCCAGCAGTTATTCCCTCGGCTCTGGAAACACCATATATTTT. Encoded protein: CASSYSLGSGNTIYF.